The source of this TCR beta chain is a study of CD4+ T cells in melanoma. Study-level findings and limits: Diverse differentiation states were reported for melanoma neoantigen-specific CD4+ T cells. CD8+ T cell, macrophage and B cell function reportedly correlated with neoantigen-specific CD4+ T cells.

V shed 5 bases and J 4 bases; nucleotides not matched to a gene: 8. Germline V CDR1 and CDR2: MDHEN, SYDVKM. The CDR3 is 16 residues long. As concerns this clone: Its specificity is not known.

Some clones are missing from TCRdb's copy, which holds only in-frame ones; the method was immunoSEQ multiplex PCR. The top ten hold 2.5% to 3.5% of the sample, which has around 110,000 clones, about 90% seen once. Sequencing was carried out using peripheral blood. The TCR sequence derives from a human donor with melanoma. The chain employs TRBV28 and TRBJ2-7, with TRBD2 matching 13 bases. The CDR3 is CASSDSGLAGFYEQYF. The CDR3 region has the DNA TGTGCCAGCAGTGACTCGGGACTAGCGGGATTTTACGAGCAGTACTTC.